Listed below are T cell receptor beta chains from one sample, sequenced in a study of T cell changes during pregnancy in multiple sclerosis. Clones were sequenced by immunoSEQ multiplex PCR, and TCRdb holds only the in-frame ones, with some missing. The data contain about 59,000 clones, roughly 91% of them seen just once; the ten biggest clones take up about 0.9%. The sequences come from peripheral blood, collected before pregnancy. The source of these receptors is a female donor with multiple sclerosis, enrolled in a pregnancy study. The CDR3 runs from the conserved cysteine through the conserved F or W. The D gene is left open where the match is weak. Clone size is not always given. Where it is, it says once, few, many or a class for expanded clones.

clone size	V gene	CDR3 length	D gene	J gene	CDR3 DNA	CDR3 protein
once	TRBV27	15	TRBD1	TRBJ1-1	TGTGCCAGCAGTGTAGACAGGGGGCTGAACACTGAAGCTTTCTTT	CASSVDRGLNTEAFF
.	TRBV7-2	13	TRBD1	TRBJ1-1	TGTGCCAGCAGGTGGGACAGCAACACTGAAGCTTTCTTT	CASRWDSNTEAFF
.	TRBV25-1	11	.	TRBJ2-7	TGTGCCAGCAGCTACAGGTACGAGCAGTACTTC	CASSYRYEQYF
.	TRBV6-5	14	TRBD1	TRBJ1-2	TGTGCCAGCAGTTACTGGAAATCCTTGGACAGGGCTTCCTTC	CASSYWKSLDRASF
few	TRBV4-1	15	TRBD1	TRBJ2-7	TGCGCCAGCAGCCAAGGGACAGGGGGCGCGGAAGAGCAGTACTTC	CASSQGTGGAEEQYF
once	TRBV10-3	16	.	TRBJ1-1	TGTGCCATCAGTGCAGGGAGGACATGGATGAACACTGAAGCTTTCTTT	CAISAGRTWMNTEAFF
.	TRBV4-3	12	.	TRBJ2-2	TGCGCCAGCTCATCCCCGGCCGGGGAGCTGTTTTTT	CASSSPAGELFF
.	TRBV4-1	17	.	TRBJ1-4	TGCGCCAGCAGCCAAGATCCCAGGGATCCAACTAATGAAAAACTGTTTTTT	CASSQDPRDPTNEKLFF
once	TRBV7-9	15	TRBD2	TRBJ2-4	TGTGCCAGCAGCCCGACACTAGCGGGGGAAAACATTCAGTACTTC	CASSPTLAGENIQYF
once	TRBV19	14	.	TRBJ1-1	TGTGCCAGTACCACCGGGATAGTGAACACTGAAGCTTTCTTT	CASTTGIVNTEAFF
.	TRBV5-8	12	.	TRBJ2-7	TGTGCCAGCAGCTTGAGGAGGTACGAGCAGTACTTC	CASSLRRYEQYF
.	TRBV4-3	17	TRBD1	TRBJ2-1	TGCGCCAGCAGCCAAGATCCATCAGGGGGCTCCTACAATGAGCAGTTCTTC	CASSQDPSGGSYNEQFF
.	TRBV6-1	15	TRBD2	TRBJ2-4	TGTGCCAGCAGACAGCGTGGGGGGGACCAAAACATTCAGTACTTC	CASRQRGGDQNIQYF
few	TRBV6-5	15	.	TRBJ1-4	TGTGCCACCACACATTTCCGGGGAACTAATGAAAAACTGTTTTTT	CATTHFRGTNEKLFF
.	TRBV6-1	13	.	TRBJ2-4	TGTGCCAGCAGTACGCAGATCGCGGGCATTCAGTACTTC	CASSTQIAGIQYF
.	TRBV19	14	.	TRBJ2-7	TGTGCCAGTAGTCAGGCGTCGGTCCAGCACGAGCAGTACTTC	CASSQASVQHEQYF